Listed below are T cell receptor beta chains from one sample, sequenced in a study of Tregs in tolerant kidney transplant recipients. The protocol was immunoSEQ multiplex PCR, while the TCRdb copy is restricted to in-frame clones and leaves out a portion. The data show about 83,000 clones, about 98% seen once. Here the sequenced sample was CD4+ T cells from blood, taken before the transplant. Source of these receptors: a human donor who received a combined kidney and bone marrow transplant. Both conserved end residues are part of each CDR3. The order of the fields is clone size, V gene, D gene, J gene, CDR3 DNA, CDR3 protein. D genes are given only for firm matches. Clone size is not always given. Where it is, it says once, few, many or a class for expanded clones.

.,TRBV5-8,TRBD1,TRBJ1-3,TGTGCCAGCAGCCTGAACAGGGGGAACACCATATATTTT,CASSLNRGNTIYF
once,TRBV19,.,TRBJ1-2,TGTGCCAGTAGTTTTACAGGGAACTATGGCTACACCTTC,CASSFTGNYGYTF
.,TRBV4-3,.,TRBJ2-7,TGCGCCAGCAGCCATCACCGGGACACCAGAACCCACGAGCAGTACTTC,CASSHHRDTRTHEQYF
.,TRBV5-1,.,TRBJ1-2,TGCGCCAGCAGCAAACAGGGTATGGAAGGCTACACCTTC,CASSKQGMEGYTF
.,TRBV27,.,TRBJ1-5,TGTGCCAGCAGAGCCGCGGGCAGCAATCAGCCCCAGCATTTT,CASRAAGSNQPQHF
.,TRBV5-1,TRBD1,TRBJ2-1,TGCGCCAGCAGCACCGGGACAGGATCCTACAATGAGCAGTTCTTC,CASSTGTGSYNEQFF
.,TRBV2,TRBD1,TRBJ2-7,TGTGCCAGCAGTACACCCAGGGGGTGGTCCTACGAGCAGTACTTC,CASSTPRGWSYEQYF
.,TRBV7-9,TRBD2,TRBJ2-3,TGTGCCAGCAGAGCTAGCGGGGGGCAGTATTTT,CASRASGGQYF
.,TRBV5-1,TRBD1,TRBJ1-1,TGCGCCAGCAGCTTGTTAGGGGGCGCGGAAGCTTTCTTT,CASSLLGGAEAFF
.,TRBV11-2,.,TRBJ2-7,TGTGCCAGCAGCTTAGTCCCGGAACAGTACTACGAGCAGTACTTC,CASSLVPEQYYEQYF
.,TRBV9,.,TRBJ2-5,TGTGCCAGCAGCGTGCGGGCGAAGGGAGAGACCCAGTACTTC,CASSVRAKGETQYF
.,TRBV18,.,TRBJ1-5,TGTGCCAGCTCCACGGGGAGGGGCAATCAGCCCCAGCATTTT,CASSTGRGNQPQHF
once,TRBV28,TRBD1,TRBJ1-1,TGTGCCAGCAGCCCGGGACAGGGATACACTGAAGCTTTCTTT,CASSPGQGYTEAFF
.,TRBV7-9,.,TRBJ2-7,TGTGCCAGCAGCTCCCCCCGGTCAGGATCCCACTCCTACGAGCAGTACTTC,CASSSPRSGSHSYEQYF
.,TRBV7-2,.,TRBJ2-7,TGTGCCAGCAAACCCAGGGGTAATACCTACGAGCAGTACTTC,CASKPRGNTYEQYF
.,TRBV6-1,.,TRBJ1-2,TGTGCCAGCAGTGAAATGGCCAACCACTATGGCTACACCTTC,CASSEMANHYGYTF
.,TRBV19,.,TRBJ1-5,TGTGCCAGTAATAAACAGGCTTCGGGTCAGCCCCAGCATTTT,CASNKQASGQPQHF
.,TRBV12-5,.,TRBJ2-5,TGTGCTAGTGGCACAGGAGTACGGGAGACCCAGTACTTC,CASGTGVRETQYF
.,TRBV5-4,TRBD2,TRBJ2-3,TGTGCCAGCAGCCAGACTAGCGGGGGACCGGCCTACGGGTTTGATACGCAGTATTTT,CASSQTSGGPAYGFDTQYF
.,TRBV18,TRBD2,TRBJ2-1,TGTGCCAGCTCCCTGGGACTAGCGGACAATGAGCAGTTCTTC,CASSLGLADNEQFF
.,TRBV4-2,TRBD1,TRBJ2-2,TGTGCCAGCAGCCGCCGGGACAGCACCGGGGAGCTGTTTTTT,CASSRRDSTGELFF
.,TRBV5-1,TRBD2,TRBJ2-7,TGCGCCAGCAGCGAGACGCTAGCGGGTGGGTACGAGCAGTACTTC,CASSETLAGGYEQYF
.,TRBV19,TRBD1,TRBJ2-1,TGTGCCAGTAGTATATATGGACAGGTCTACAATGAGCAGTTCTTC,CASSIYGQVYNEQFF
once,TRBV10-1,.,TRBJ1-6,TGCGCCAGCGGTGTCAGGCAAAATAATTCACCCCTCCACTTT,CASGVRQNNSPLHF
.,TRBV4-1,TRBD1,TRBJ1-1,TGCGCCAGCAGCCAAGTTCGAACAGGGGGCGGCACTGAAGCTTTCTTT,CASSQVRTGGGTEAFF
.,TRBV2,.,TRBJ2-3,TGTGCCAGCAGTCAGACCTTCGGGACAGATACGCAGTATTTT,CASSQTFGTDTQYF
.,TRBV4-1,TRBD2,TRBJ2-7,TGCGCCAGCAGCCAAGTTTGGCGGGAGACTGTCTACGAGCAGTACTTC,CASSQVWRETVYEQYF
.,TRBV18,TRBD2,TRBJ2-5,TGTGCCAGCTCACCACCGACTAGCGTGGAGACCCAGTACTTC,CASSPPTSVETQYF
.,TRBV5-1,.,TRBJ2-5,TGCGCCAGCAGCTTGGGACAGCCCCAAGAGACCCAGTACTTC,CASSLGQPQETQYF
.,TRBV5-1,.,TRBJ1-3,TGCGCCAGCAGCTTGGATACAGTGGGAAACACCATATATTTT,CASSLDTVGNTIYF
.,TRBV6-1,.,TRBJ1-3,TGTGCCAGCAGACAAGACAGACACTCTGGAAACACCATATATTTT,CASRQDRHSGNTIYF
.,TRBV7-9,.,TRBJ2-3,TGTGCCAGCAGCTTAGCCGCGGGGCGTTCAGATACGCAGTATTTT,CASSLAAGRSDTQYF
few,TRBV7-9,TRBD2,TRBJ2-1,TGTGCCAGCAGCTTAGCGCTAGCGGGGGCTTACAATGAGCAGTTCTTC,CASSLALAGAYNEQFF
.,TRBV5-1,TRBD2,TRBJ2-1,TGCGCCAGCACCCTGGGGGGGAATGGCAATGAGCAGTTCTTC,CASTLGGNGNEQFF
.,TRBV5-1,.,TRBJ2-1,TGCGCCAGCAGCCGAGAAACGAGCTCCTACAATGAGCAGTTCTTC,CASSRETSSYNEQFF
.,TRBV4-2,.,TRBJ1-4,TGTGCCAGCAGCCAAGATATCGAGGGAGTCTTGGATGAAAAACTGTTTTTT,CASSQDIEGVLDEKLFF
.,TRBV21-1,.,TRBJ2-5,TGTGCCAGCAACTCCAGAAGTGAGAACAGAGACCAAGAGACCCAGTACTTC,CASNSRSENRDQETQYF
.,TRBV11-1,TRBD2,TRBJ2-1,TGTGCCAGCACCCCAGGCCCAGCGGGAGGCGAGCAGTTCTTC,CASTPGPAGGEQFF
.,TRBV2,TRBD1,TRBJ2-7,TGTGCCAGCAGTGGGAACAGGGGCCACATCTACGAGCAGTACTTC,CASSGNRGHIYEQYF
.,TRBV5-4,.,TRBJ2-5,TGTGCCAGCAGCGGTGCGGTACTTGCTACGGAGACCCAGTACTTC,CASSGAVLATETQYF
.,TRBV6-1,.,TRBJ1-1,TGTGCCAGCCTTACAGGGACCACTGAAGCTTTCTTT,CASLTGTTEAFF
.,TRBV7-2,.,TRBJ2-7,TGTGCCAGCAGCCTCGCCCGGGGGGCCTACCACTACGAGCAGTACTTC,CASSLARGAYHYEQYF
.,TRBV28,TRBD1,TRBJ1-1,TGTGCCAGCAGTGTTTTAAGGGCAGGGGGAACTGAAGCTTTCTTT,CASSVLRAGGTEAFF
.,TRBV19,TRBD1,TRBJ2-5,TGTGCCAGTAGCCGGGACAGGGGGCGGGAGACCCAGTACTTC,CASSRDRGRETQYF
.,TRBV4-3,.,TRBJ1-2,TGCGCCAGCAGCCAAGATTTTAGAGACACAATCTATGGCTACACCTTC,CASSQDFRDTIYGYTF
.,TRBV4-1,TRBD2,TRBJ2-1,TGCGCCAGCAGCCAGACCGGGGCTAGCGGATCCTACAATGAGCAGTTCTTC,CASSQTGASGSYNEQFF
.,TRBV4-1,.,TRBJ1-5,TGCGCCAGCAGCCCAGGGGCCTCAAGGCAGCCCCAGCATTTT,CASSPGASRQPQHF
.,TRBV7-2,TRBD1,TRBJ2-7,TGTGCCAGCAGCCCCGGGACAGGCTACGAGCAGTACTTC,CASSPGTGYEQYF
.,TRBV10-3,TRBD2,TRBJ2-1,TGTGCCACTCAGCGGGGAAATGAGCAGTTCTTC,CATQRGNEQFF
once,TRBV5-1,TRBD2,TRBJ2-3,TGCGCCAGCAGCAGCTGGACTAGCGGAGCAGATACGCAGTATTTT,CASSSWTSGADTQYF
.,TRBV6-1,.,TRBJ1-4,TGTGCCATCCTATCCAGGGGTCCTAATGAAAAACTGTTTTTT,CAILSRGPNEKLFF
.,TRBV9,TRBD1,TRBJ1-1,TGTGCCAGCAGCACCCGACAGGGTGGGACTGAAGCTTTCTTT,CASSTRQGGTEAFF
.,TRBV5-1,.,TRBJ2-5,TGCGCCAGCAGCACCCTGGGGGGTTTCCAAGAGACCCAGTACTTC,CASSTLGGFQETQYF
.,TRBV5-1,TRBD1,TRBJ1-1,TGCGCCAGCAGCTCCCCGGGACAGGGCTTTCTGACTGAAGCTTTCTTT,CASSSPGQGFLTEAFF
.,TRBV6-4,.,TRBJ1-5,TGTGCCAGCAGTGACGCGGGGTGGGTGCGGGAGAGTCAGCCCCAGCATTTT,CASSDAGWVRESQPQHF
.,TRBV30,.,TRBJ1-3,TGTGCCTGGAGTGGATTAGCTGGAAACACCATATATTTT,CAWSGLAGNTIYF
.,TRBV15,.,TRBJ1-1,TGTGCCACCAGCAGAGTCCAGGGGAATGAAGCTTTCTTT,CATSRVQGNEAFF
.,TRBV2,TRBD1,TRBJ1-1,TGTGCCAGCAGTCTGGACAGGGAGGGGAAAGCTTTCTTT,CASSLDREGKAFF